This T cell receptor beta chain was sequenced in a study of T cells in Graves' hyperthyroidism and ophthalmopathy (dated by TCRdb to 2018 to 2020). Background for the entire study: Peripheral blood samples were taken at initial diagnosis, before any treatment was given. In addition, the study compared T-cell repertoires in thyroid tissue and in blood from 6 or 7 Graves' hyperthyroidism patients. The approximately 95 discovery patients were divided at random into training and test sets in a 7:3 ratio. TCR Vbeta CDR3 sequencing of 120 to 150 peripheral blood samples (fewer than 45 ophthalmopathy, roughly 74 hyperthyroidism and roughly 17 progressor patients) is reported in the paper. After blood sampling, hyperthyroidism patients were treated with methimazole at a starting dose of 30 mg daily, and ophthalmopathy patients were treated with high-dose intravenous methylprednisolone. To identify distinguishing TCR V-J signatures, a discovery cohort of about 100 patients was used, comprising 43 with Graves' ophthalmopathy and approximately 58 with stable Graves' hyperthyroidism. Whether ophthalmopathy could be predicted prospectively was tested in an independent validation cohort made up of roughly 19 hyperthyroidism patients plus 17 patients who later progressed to ophthalmopathy.

Amplification of TCR beta CDR3 regions was carried out from RNA transcripts. The first round of RT-PCR for the TCR CDR3 was performed with the HTBI primer set and the Qiagen OneStep RT-PCR kit. The libraries were constructed in a second round of multiplex PCR and then size-selected and purified. Paired-end sequencing of the libraries was performed with 100 bp reads on an Illumina HiSeq2000. The original pipeline was this. SOAPnuke was used to process the raw data, removing reads that contained adapters or uncalled bases, had a mean Phred below 15, or lacked an exact match to the constant primer or identifier. High-quality paired reads were merged using COPE v1.2.5, and each unique nucleotide sequence was defined as a clonotype. MiTCR v1.1 was used to align clonotypes to the IMGT TRBV, TRBD and TRBJ reference segments. Analysis was restricted to V-J combinations with a frequency above 0.0001, which covered roughly 99% of repertoires. A TCS score was defined as the ratio between F50 (clonal expansion) and ExV (chaos), using BLOSUM62-based TCRdist between CDR3 peptides within each V-J. Welch's t-statistics and random forest reduced roughly 530 V-J features to 10 to 15, which were used in a naive Bayes classifier (R e1071). The public reads were quality trimmed at Q25 with fastp and then assembled into clones with MiXCR by TCRdb, keeping productive beta chains. Here each entry gathers all rows of one CDR3 protein and keeps the most common genes and DNA. These V and J calls rely on TCRdb rather than the paper's analysis. For this sample there are about 380,000 distinct CDR3 sequences; under 20% appear just once. The ten most abundant clones make up 40% of the sample.

Ophthalmopathy patients had moderately to severely active disease, with a Clinical Activity Score of 3 or more, a NOSPECS grade of 4 or more, and a disease duration of less than 3 months. Patients with uncontrolled infections, other autoimmune diseases, pregnancy or lactation were excluded. Diagnoses relied on clinical symptoms, serum thyroxine and TRAb, thyroid ultrasound and orbital computed tomography. PBMCs were isolated from 10 ml of fresh peripheral blood by Ficoll-Paque density gradient centrifugation. Total RNA was extracted with Trizol reagent, and quality was checked on an Agilent 2100 Bioanalyzer. Broader findings and caveats from the paper: Blood samples also contained most of the expanded thyroid clonotypes (frequency above 0.001), which suggests that blood repertoires may reflect thyroid immune responses. Sample size was not statistically predetermined, and blinding of investigators to group allocation was not performed. During validation, the model predicted progression to ophthalmopathy a median of about 6.5 months ahead of onset, with approximately 70% sensitivity and 72.22% specificity. In cross-validation, a model built on a 13 V-J signature told ophthalmopathy apart from stable hyperthyroidism with just under 90% sensitivity and roughly 81% specificity, and in testing the same model reached 80%/75%.

This clonotype has at least ten counts. No antigen is known for it. Base qualities are not at hand, and no much larger clone is one base apart. Sequenced: blood. The receptor comes from a man aged 18 to 30 with Graves' ophthalmopathy.

The CDR3 region has the sequence CASTSAPGSTDTQYF. The nucleotide sequence is TGTGCCAGCACCTCCGCCCCCGGGAGCACAGATACGCAGTATTTT. The chain uses TRBV2 and TRBJ2-3; confidence is insufficient to name the D gene. CDR1 SNHLY and CDR2 FYNNEI are derived from the germline V gene. Trimming removed 7 bases from V and 0 bases from J, leaving 14 bases between the germline ends. From the cysteine up to the phenylalanine, the CDR3 has a length of 15 residues. Just CDR3 DNA is preserved here, 45 bases in frame from base 1.